Listed below are T cell receptor beta chains from one sample, sequenced in a study of blood T cell repertoires in COVID-19. Only in-frame clones appear in the TCRdb table, and some are missing; sequencing was by immunoSEQ multiplex PCR. The repertoire has around 57,000 clones, roughly 82% of them found once; the top ten carry around 22%. Sequencing input: peripheral blood. These receptors were collected from a woman in her sixties or seventies with acute or convalescent COVID-19. CDR3s leave out the opening cysteine and the closing phenylalanine or tryptophan. D genes are given only for firm matches.

j_call d_call v_call cdr3_aa
TRBJ2-7 TRBD1 TRBV3-1/TRBV3-2 ASSQGTEISGQY
TRBJ1-1 TRBD1 TRBV5-1 ASSLLTGTNTEAF
TRBJ1-2 TRBD1 TRBV5-6 ASSLVRGNYGYT
TRBJ2-7 TRBD2 TRBV2 ASSLSGGAGYEQY
TRBJ2-3 NA TRBV27 ASVPGGTDTQY
TRBJ2-3 NA TRBV15 ATSRDRSSTDTQY
TRBJ1-6 NA TRBV29-1 SVDSCSYNSPLH
TRBJ1-3 NA TRBV6-6 ASAFRGNSGNTIY
TRBJ1-2 NA TRBV27 ASTPSGALGGYT
TRBJ1-2 NA TRBV25-1 ASSEYSLLT
TRBJ1-5 TRBD1 TRBV19 ASRQGFQPQH
TRBJ1-1 NA TRBV4-2 ASSQGSTEAF
TRBJ1-5 TRBD1 TRBV6-1 ASSAQRRTGSNQPQH
TRBJ1-1 TRBD1 TRBV19 ASSMMDRGSAF
TRBJ2-1 TRBD1 TRBV9 ASSVGDRGYNEQF
TRBJ2-7 TRBD2 TRBV7-2 ASSPASGGSGYEQY
TRBJ1-1 NA TRBV18 ASSQSLGQGNTEAF
TRBJ2-7 NA TRBV7-9 ASSLPGTYEQY
TRBJ2-2 TRBD2 TRBV7-2 ASSKLAGDVGELF
TRBJ2-5 TRBD1 TRBV7-9 ASSTRDSPKLKGTQY
TRBJ2-7 NA TRBV29-1 SVVDPDGTYEQY
TRBJ2-5 NA TRBV4-3 ASSQDAAEKTQY
TRBJ1-2 TRBD1 TRBV19 ASSTRDRGSYGYT
TRBJ1-1 NA TRBV20-1 SARFDTEAF
TRBJ2-7 TRBD2 TRBV7-8 ASSFLAAPHSEQY
TRBJ1-2 NA TRBV24-1 ATSDSNRVNGYT
TRBJ1-2 NA TRBV2 ASRDRANYGYT
TRBJ1-2 NA TRBV6-5 ASSYSAQSYGYT
TRBJ2-7 NA TRBV11-2 ASSLVVRGILYEQY
TRBJ1-2 TRBD1 TRBV25-1 ASSQQGVNGYT
TRBJ2-5 TRBD1 TRBV7-9 ASSRRGQGALKETQY
TRBJ2-1 NA TRBV5-1 ASSLVLPGAGNYNEQF
TRBJ1-5 NA TRBV12-5 ASGSSAGRFNQPQH
TRBJ1-4 TRBD1 TRBV19 ASRTGGFEKLF
TRBJ2-1 TRBD1 TRBV6-5 ASGRQGWNEQF
TRBJ2-3 TRBD1 TRBV27 ASSLFGTANTDTQY
TRBJ1-2 NA TRBV2 ASSLDPMRGYT
TRBJ1-1 TRBD1 TRBV7-9 ASSFTGGLGTEAF
TRBJ1-1 NA TRBV4-3 ASSHRVMRTEAF
TRBJ1-1 TRBD1 TRBV2 ASVPTGEYTEAF
TRBJ2-2 NA TRBV6-5 ASSYSPNTGELF
TRBJ2-7 TRBD1 TRBV15 ATGGDSGQGRSEQY
TRBJ1-2 NA TRBV4-2 ASSLQGDADRGYT
TRBJ1-1 NA TRBV19 ASSIDKTGNTEAF
TRBJ2-7 TRBD1 TRBV12-5 ASGITGTGSEQY
TRBJ2-7 TRBD1 TRBV3-1/TRBV3-2 ASSQDLGQGREQY
TRBJ2-1 NA TRBV24-1 ATSDVSQGEQF
TRBJ1-2 NA TRBV7-9 ASSLFEVHGYT
TRBJ1-3 NA TRBV6-5 ASSAGTSGNTIY
TRBJ2-3 TRBD1 TRBV9 ASSETGGGDTQY
TRBJ2-3 NA TRBV6-1 ASSELTGNTDTQY
TRBJ2-7 NA TRBV10-1 ASSESTAPYEQY
TRBJ2-1 TRBD1 TRBV4-2 ASSQAAGQGNEQF
TRBJ2-7 NA TRBV4-1 ASSPGDKAYEQY
TRBJ1-1 NA TRBV13 ASTQGGRAF